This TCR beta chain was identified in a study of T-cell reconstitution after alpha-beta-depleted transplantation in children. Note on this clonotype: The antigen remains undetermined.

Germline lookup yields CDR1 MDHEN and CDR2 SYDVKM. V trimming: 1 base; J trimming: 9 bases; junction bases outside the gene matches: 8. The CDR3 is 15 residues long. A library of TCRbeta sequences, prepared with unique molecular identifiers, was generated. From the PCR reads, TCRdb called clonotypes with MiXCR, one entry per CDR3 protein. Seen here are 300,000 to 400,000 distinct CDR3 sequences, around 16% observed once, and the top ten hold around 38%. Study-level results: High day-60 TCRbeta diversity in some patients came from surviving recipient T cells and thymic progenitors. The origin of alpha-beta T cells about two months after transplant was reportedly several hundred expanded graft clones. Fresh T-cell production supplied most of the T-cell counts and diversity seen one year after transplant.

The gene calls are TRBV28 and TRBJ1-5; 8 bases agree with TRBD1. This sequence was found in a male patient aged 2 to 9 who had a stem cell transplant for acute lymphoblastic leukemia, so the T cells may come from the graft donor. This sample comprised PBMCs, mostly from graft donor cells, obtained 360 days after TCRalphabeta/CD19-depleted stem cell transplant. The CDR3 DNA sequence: TGTGCCAGCAGTTTATCGGGTCAGGGGGCTTCGCCCCAGCATTTT. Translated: CASSLSGQGASPQHF.